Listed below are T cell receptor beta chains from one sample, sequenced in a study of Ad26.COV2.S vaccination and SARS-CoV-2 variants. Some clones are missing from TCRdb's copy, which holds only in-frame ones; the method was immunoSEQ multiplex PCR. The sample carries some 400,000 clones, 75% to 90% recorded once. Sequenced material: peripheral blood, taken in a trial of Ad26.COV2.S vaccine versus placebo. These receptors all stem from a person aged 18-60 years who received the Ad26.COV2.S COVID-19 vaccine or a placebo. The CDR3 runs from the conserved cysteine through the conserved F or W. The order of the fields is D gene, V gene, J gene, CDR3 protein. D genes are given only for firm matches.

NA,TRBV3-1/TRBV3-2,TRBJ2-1,CASSSGTSRVNEQFF
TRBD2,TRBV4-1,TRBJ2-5,CASSQDQGGRQTQYF
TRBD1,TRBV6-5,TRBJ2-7,CASTGQGASYEQYF
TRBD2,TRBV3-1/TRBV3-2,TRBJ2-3,CASSPLAGGSTDTQYF
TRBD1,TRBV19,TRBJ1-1,CASIPGGTNTEAFF
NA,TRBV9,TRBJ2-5,CASSVVGGGETQYF
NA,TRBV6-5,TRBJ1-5,CASSRGGQINQPQHF
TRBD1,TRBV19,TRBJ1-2,CASSPDRGRIYGYTF
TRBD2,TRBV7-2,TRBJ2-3,CASSPGLAGGPDTQYF
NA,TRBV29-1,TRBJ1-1,CSVEAEPEAFF
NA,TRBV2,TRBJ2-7,CASSGDKTEQYF
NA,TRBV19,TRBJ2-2,CASSMVRGELFF
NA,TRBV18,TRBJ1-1,CASSPMGHNTEAFF
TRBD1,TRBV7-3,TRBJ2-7,CASSLIGGAGGEQYF
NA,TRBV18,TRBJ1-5,CASSDLRGTRSNQPQHF
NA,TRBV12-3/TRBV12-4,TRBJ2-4,CASSSLRGNIQYF
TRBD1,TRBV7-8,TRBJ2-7,CASSSPGQGWEQYF
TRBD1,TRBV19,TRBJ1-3,CATEQGAGNTIYF
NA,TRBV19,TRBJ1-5,CASSIESDQPQHF
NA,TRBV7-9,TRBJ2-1,CASSLGAIGQPHPVQFF
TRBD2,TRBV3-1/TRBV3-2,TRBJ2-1,CASSQDKGGRGYNEQFF
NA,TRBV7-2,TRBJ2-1,CASTRDGISYNEQFF
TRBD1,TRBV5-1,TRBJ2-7,CASRGSPDSGQFPYEQYF
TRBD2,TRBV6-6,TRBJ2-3,CASSYNGGRAKDTQYF
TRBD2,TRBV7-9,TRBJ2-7,CASPGLAGFLTRYEQYF
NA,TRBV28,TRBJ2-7,CASTRGGGGLAHEQYF
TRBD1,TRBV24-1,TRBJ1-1,CATCGTGLPLNTEAFF
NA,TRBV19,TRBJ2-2,CASSIGTAGELFF
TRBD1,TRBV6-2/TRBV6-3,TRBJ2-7,CASSYQPGGLSYEQYF
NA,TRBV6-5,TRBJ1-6,CASSPLRQINSPLHF
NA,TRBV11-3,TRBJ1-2,CASSVGHNYGYTF
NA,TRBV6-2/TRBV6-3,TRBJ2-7,CASSFNFEQYF
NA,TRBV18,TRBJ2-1,CASSPEQNNEQFF
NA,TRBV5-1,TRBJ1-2,CASSLADGDYGYTF
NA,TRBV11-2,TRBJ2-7,CASSGGGLSYEQYF
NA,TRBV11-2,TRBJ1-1,CASSLGGTGEAFF
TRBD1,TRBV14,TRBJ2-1,CASSQPGQGYNEQFF
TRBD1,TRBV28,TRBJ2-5,CASSSPAGGWETQYF
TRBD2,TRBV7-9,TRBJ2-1,CASISSASGSNEQFF
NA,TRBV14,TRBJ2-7,CASSAGTYEQYF
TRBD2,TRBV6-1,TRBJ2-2,CASSEGLAPGELFF
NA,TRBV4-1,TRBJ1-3,CASSQETVGNTIYF
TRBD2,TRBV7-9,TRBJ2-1,CASNGLVGNEQFF
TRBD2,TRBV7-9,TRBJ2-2,CASSQMTSGSNTGELFF
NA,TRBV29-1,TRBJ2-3,CSVEGVVGYTDTQYF
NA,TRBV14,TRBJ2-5,CASSQDLGRVETQYF
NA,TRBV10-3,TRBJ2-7,CAIKGQGDEQYF
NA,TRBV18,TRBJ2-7,CASSPGRNRAPEQYF
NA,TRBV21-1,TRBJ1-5,CASAKGGRHPSNQPQHF
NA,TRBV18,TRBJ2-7,CASSSGAGYEQYF
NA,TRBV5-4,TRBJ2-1,CASSPRPTNADNEQFF
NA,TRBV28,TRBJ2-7,CASSSIPLGALSYEQYF
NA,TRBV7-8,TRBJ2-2,CASSLVGTGAMAGELFF
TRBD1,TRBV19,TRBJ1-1,CASMQTGTGGTEAFF
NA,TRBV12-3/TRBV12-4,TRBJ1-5,CASSLGNQPQHF
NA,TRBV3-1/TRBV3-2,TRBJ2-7,CASSLLSSYEQYF
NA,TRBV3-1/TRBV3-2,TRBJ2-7,CASSHTAYEQYF
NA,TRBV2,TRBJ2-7,CASGLGLPVLYEQYF
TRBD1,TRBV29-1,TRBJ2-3,CSATGVGTDTQYF